Listed below are T cell receptor beta chains from one sample, sequenced in a study of cytomegalovirus exposure and HLA in healthy donors. Here immunoSEQ multiplex PCR was the method, and the copy in TCRdb shows in-frame clones only, minus some. This table holds some 110,000 clones. Material: PBMCs. The receptors come from a man between 35 and 55 years old in good health and CMV-seropositive. The conserved cysteine and the conserved F or W are not part of the CDR3 here. The D gene is left open where the match is weak.

d_gene: TRBD1; j_gene: TRBJ1-2; v_gene: TRBV6-5; CDR3aa: ASRRSDRAHYGYT
d_gene: NA; j_gene: TRBJ2-7; v_gene: TRBV7-9; CDR3aa: ASSSRDNSYEQY
d_gene: TRBD1; j_gene: TRBJ2-7; v_gene: TRBV28; CDR3aa: ASTDRTGGNEQY
d_gene: NA; j_gene: TRBJ2-4; v_gene: TRBV7-3; CDR3aa: ASSRGAGRENIQY
d_gene: NA; j_gene: TRBJ1-1; v_gene: TRBV28; CDR3aa: ASRLTYARRVRGAMNTEAF
d_gene: NA; j_gene: TRBJ2-5; v_gene: TRBV19; CDR3aa: ASSRLEAAQETQY
d_gene: NA; j_gene: TRBJ2-3; v_gene: TRBV9; CDR3aa: ASSARLGIGTDTQY
d_gene: NA; j_gene: TRBJ2-3; v_gene: TRBV29-1; CDR3aa: SVGGAPSTDTQY
d_gene: NA; j_gene: TRBJ2-7; v_gene: TRBV30; CDR3aa: AWGVPSGIYEQY
d_gene: NA; j_gene: TRBJ1-2; v_gene: TRBV6-1; CDR3aa: ASRQGEGIYGYT
d_gene: TRBD1; j_gene: TRBJ2-3; v_gene: TRBV6-6; CDR3aa: ASSYSATGGTDTQY
d_gene: TRBD1; j_gene: TRBJ1-1; v_gene: TRBV28; CDR3aa: ASSGTGDEAF
d_gene: NA; j_gene: TRBJ1-5; v_gene: TRBV27; CDR3aa: ASRDSPHQPQH
d_gene: TRBD2; j_gene: TRBJ2-2; v_gene: TRBV19; CDR3aa: ATLGLADTGELF
d_gene: TRBD2; j_gene: TRBJ2-7; v_gene: TRBV11-2; CDR3aa: ASSFRVSSGTPDEQY
d_gene: NA; j_gene: TRBJ2-7; v_gene: TRBV14; CDR3aa: ASSLTVTYEQY
d_gene: NA; j_gene: TRBJ1-2; v_gene: TRBV5-1; CDR3aa: ASSLAERNRYYRGYT
d_gene: NA; j_gene: TRBJ2-1; v_gene: TRBV19; CDR3aa: ASSIGGSPYNEQF
d_gene: TRBD2; j_gene: TRBJ2-7; v_gene: TRBV13; CDR3aa: ASSSQLAGRAEEQY
d_gene: TRBD2; j_gene: TRBJ2-7; v_gene: TRBV6-1; CDR3aa: ASSEAGLAAQY
d_gene: NA; j_gene: TRBJ1-1; v_gene: TRBV7-9; CDR3aa: ASSLGQNTEAF
d_gene: NA; j_gene: TRBJ2-1; v_gene: TRBV29-1; CDR3aa: SVELPRKSEQF
d_gene: NA; j_gene: TRBJ1-2; v_gene: TRBV15; CDR3aa: ATSRGTAKSYGYT
d_gene: NA; j_gene: TRBJ2-1; v_gene: TRBV29-1; CDR3aa: SASLSLGEQF
d_gene: TRBD2; j_gene: TRBJ2-1; v_gene: TRBV4-1; CDR3aa: ASSQGRFSPAGGTRTYNEQF
d_gene: TRBD1; j_gene: TRBJ2-6; v_gene: TRBV5-1; CDR3aa: ASRRTGGSNTGANVLT
d_gene: TRBD1; j_gene: TRBJ2-2; v_gene: TRBV9; CDR3aa: ASNPDRADGELF
d_gene: NA; j_gene: TRBJ2-5; v_gene: TRBV19; CDR3aa: ASSISGRARETQY
d_gene: NA; j_gene: TRBJ2-7; v_gene: TRBV6-6; CDR3aa: ASSPGGGLYEQY